This T cell receptor (beta chain) was recovered during a study of cytomegalovirus exposure and HLA in healthy donors. The CDR3 sequence is 18 residues long. V was clipped by 0 bases and J by 1 base; unmatched bases: 10. Germline V gives CDR1 MGHRA, CDR2 YSYEKL. TCRdb's copy holds only in-frame clones and misses some; the assay was immunoSEQ multiplex PCR. The table lists 90,000 to 150,000 clones, 85% to 90% of them singletons. The sequencing sample was made of PBMCs. The TCR comes from a young woman in good health and CMV-seropositive. The chain is built from TRBV4-1 and TRBJ1-1; 8 nucleotides agree with TRBD1. CDR3 region: CASSQDSHRGRKNTEAFF. CDR3 nucleotides: TGCGCCAGCAGCCAAGATAGCCACAGGGGGAGAAAGAACACTGAAGCTTTCTTT.